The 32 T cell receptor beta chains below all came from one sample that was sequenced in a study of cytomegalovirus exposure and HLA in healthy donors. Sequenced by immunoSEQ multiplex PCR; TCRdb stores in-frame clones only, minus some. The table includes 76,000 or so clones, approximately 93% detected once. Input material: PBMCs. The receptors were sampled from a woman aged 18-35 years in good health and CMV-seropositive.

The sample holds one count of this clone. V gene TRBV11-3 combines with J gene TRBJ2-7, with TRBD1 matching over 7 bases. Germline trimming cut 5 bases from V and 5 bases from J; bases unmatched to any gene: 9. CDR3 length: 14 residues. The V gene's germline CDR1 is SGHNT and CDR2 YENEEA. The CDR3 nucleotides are TGTGCCAGCAGCCGGATCGACAGGGTCGACGAGCAGTACTTC. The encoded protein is CASSRIDRVDEQYF.

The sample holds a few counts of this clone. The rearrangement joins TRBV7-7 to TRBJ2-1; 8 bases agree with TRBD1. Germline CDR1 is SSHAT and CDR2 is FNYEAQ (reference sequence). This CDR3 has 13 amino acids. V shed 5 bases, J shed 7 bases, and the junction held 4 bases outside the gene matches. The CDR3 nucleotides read TGTGCCAGCAGCCGGGACAGGAGTAATGAGCAGTTCTTC. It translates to CASSRDRSNEQFF.

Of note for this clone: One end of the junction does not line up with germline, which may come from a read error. CDR3 sequence reads: CTSSFRLSGNTIYF. Here the CDR3 DNA reads TGTACCAGCAGTTTCCGACTAAGTGGAAACACCATATATTTT. The V call is TRBV28, the J call TRBJ1-3; D is undetermined. The CDR3 contains 14 residues. Germline CDR1 MDHEN, CDR2 SYDVKM.

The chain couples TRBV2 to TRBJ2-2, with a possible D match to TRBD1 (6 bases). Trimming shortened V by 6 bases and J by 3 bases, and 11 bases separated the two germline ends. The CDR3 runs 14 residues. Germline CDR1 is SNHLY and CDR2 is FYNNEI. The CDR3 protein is CASRETGYTGELFF. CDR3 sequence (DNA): TGTGCCAGCAGAGAAACAGGGTACACCGGGGAGCTGTTTTTT.

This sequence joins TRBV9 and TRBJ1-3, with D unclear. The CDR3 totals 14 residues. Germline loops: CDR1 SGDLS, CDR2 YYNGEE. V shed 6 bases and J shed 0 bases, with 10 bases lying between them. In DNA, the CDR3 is TGTGCCAGCACGCCTTCGGGCTCTGGAAACACCATATATTTT. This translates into CASTPSGSGNTIYF.

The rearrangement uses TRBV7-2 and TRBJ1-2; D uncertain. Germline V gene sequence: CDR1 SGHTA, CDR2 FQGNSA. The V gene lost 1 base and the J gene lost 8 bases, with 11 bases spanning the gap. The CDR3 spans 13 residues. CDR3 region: CASSLGTPGGYTF. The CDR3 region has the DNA TGTGCCAGCAGCTTAGGTACGCCGGGGGGCTACACCTTC.

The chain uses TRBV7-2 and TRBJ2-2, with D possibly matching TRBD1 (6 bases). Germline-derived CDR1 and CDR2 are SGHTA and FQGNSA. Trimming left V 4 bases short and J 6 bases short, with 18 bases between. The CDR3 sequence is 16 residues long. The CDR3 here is CASSYGQGKLPGELFF. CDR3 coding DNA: TGTGCCAGCAGCTATGGTCAGGGGAAGCTTCCCGGGGAGCTGTTTTTT.

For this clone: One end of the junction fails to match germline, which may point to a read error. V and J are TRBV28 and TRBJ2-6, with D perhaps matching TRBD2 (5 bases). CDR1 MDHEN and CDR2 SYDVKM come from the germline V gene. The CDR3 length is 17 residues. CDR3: CASSFLDLYSGANVLTF. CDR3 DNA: TGTGCCAGCAGTTTTTTGGACTTATACTCTGGTGCCAACGTCCTGACTTTC. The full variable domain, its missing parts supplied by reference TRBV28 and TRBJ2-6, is DVKVTQSSRYLVKRTGEKVFLECVQDMDHENMFWYRQDPGLGLRLIYFSYDVKMKEKGDIPEGYSVSREKKERFSLILESASTNQTSMYLCASSFLDLYSGANVLTFGAGSRLTVL.

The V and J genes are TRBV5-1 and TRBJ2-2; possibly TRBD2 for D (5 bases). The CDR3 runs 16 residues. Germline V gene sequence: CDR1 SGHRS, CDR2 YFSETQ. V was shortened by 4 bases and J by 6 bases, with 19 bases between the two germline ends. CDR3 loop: CASSTRRPTRAGELFF. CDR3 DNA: TGCGCCAGCAGCACCCGCCGGCCAACGAGGGCCGGGGAGCTGTTTTTT.

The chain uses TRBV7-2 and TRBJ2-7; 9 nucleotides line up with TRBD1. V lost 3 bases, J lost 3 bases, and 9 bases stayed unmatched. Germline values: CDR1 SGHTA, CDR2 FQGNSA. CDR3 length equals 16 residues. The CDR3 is CASSLGTGGYHYEQYF. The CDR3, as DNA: TGTGCCAGCAGCTTGGGCACAGGGGGCTATCACTACGAGCAGTACTTC.

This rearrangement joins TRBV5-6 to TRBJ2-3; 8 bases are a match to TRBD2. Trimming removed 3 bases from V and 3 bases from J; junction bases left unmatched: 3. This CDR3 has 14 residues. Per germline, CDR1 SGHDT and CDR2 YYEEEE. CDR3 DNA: TGTGCCAGCAGCTCCGGGACTAGTACAGATACGCAGTATTTT. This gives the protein CASSSGTSTDTQYF.

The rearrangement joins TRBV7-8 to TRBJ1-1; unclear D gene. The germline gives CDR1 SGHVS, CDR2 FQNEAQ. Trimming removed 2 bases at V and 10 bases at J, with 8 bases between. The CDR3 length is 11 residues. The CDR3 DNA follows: TGTGCCAGCAGCTTATCGGGAACAGCTTTCTTT. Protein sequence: CASSLSGTAFF.

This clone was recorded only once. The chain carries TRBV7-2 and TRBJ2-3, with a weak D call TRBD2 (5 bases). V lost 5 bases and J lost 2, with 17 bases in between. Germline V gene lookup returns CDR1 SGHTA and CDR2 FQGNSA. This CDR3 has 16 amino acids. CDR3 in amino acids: CASSPTEGISTDTQYF. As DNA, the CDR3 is TGTGCCAGCAGCCCCACCGAGGGAATTTCCACAGATACGCAGTATTTT.

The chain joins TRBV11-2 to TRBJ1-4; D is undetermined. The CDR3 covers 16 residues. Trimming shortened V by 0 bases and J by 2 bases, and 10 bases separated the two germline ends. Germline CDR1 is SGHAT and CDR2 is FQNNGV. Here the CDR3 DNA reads TGTGCCAGCAGCTTAGATTCTCCTGGCACTAATGAAAAACTGTTTTTT. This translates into CASSLDSPGTNEKLFF. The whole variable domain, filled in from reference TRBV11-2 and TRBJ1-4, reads EAGVAQSPRYKIIEKRQSVAFWCNPISGHATLYWYQQILGQGPKLLIQFQNNGVVDDSQLPKDRFSAERLKGVDSTLKIQPAKLEDSAVYLCASSLDSPGTNEKLFFGSGTQLSVL.

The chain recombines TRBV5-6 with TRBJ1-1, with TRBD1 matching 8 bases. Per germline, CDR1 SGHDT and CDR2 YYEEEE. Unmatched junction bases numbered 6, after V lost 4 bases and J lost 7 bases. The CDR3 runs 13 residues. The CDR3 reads CASSRTGLGEAFF. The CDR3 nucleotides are TGTGCCAGCAGCCGGACAGGGCTCGGTGAAGCTTTCTTT.

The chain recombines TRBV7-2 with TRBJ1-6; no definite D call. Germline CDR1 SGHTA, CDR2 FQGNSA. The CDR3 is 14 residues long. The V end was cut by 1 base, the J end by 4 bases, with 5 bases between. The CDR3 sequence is CASSLGRYNSPLHF. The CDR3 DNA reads TGTGCCAGCAGCTTAGGCAGGTATAATTCACCCCTCCACTTT.

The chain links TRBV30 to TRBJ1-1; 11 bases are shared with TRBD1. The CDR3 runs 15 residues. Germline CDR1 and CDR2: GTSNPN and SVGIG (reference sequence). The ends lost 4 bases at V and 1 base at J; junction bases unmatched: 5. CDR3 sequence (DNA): TGTGCCTGGAAAGGACAGGGGGCACAGAACACTGAAGCTTTCTTT. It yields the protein CAWKGQGAQNTEAFF. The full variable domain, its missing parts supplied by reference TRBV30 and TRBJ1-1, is SQTIHQWPATLVQPVGSPLSLECTVEGTSNPNLYWYRQAAGRGLQLLFYSVGIGQISSEVPQNLSASRPQDRQFILSSKKLLLSDSGFYLCAWKGQGAQNTEAFFGQGTRLTVV.

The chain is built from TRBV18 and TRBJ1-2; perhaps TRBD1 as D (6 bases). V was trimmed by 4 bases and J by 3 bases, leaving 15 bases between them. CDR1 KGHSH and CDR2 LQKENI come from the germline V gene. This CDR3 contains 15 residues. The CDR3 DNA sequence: TGTGCCAGCTCACGGGTTGCAGGGGCCTACTATGGCTACACCTTC. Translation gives CASSRVAGAYYGYTF.

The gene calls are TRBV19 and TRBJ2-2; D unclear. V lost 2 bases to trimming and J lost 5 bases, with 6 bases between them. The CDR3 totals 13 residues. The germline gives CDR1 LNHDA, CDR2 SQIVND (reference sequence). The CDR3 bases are TGTGCCAGTAGTATATACACGACCGGGGAGCTGTTTTTT. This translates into CASSIYTTGELFF.

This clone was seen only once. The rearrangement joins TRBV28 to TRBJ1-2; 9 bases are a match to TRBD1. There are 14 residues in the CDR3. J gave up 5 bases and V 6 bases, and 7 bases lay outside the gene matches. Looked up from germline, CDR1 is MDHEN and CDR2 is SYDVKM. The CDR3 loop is CASSLTGGWYGYTF. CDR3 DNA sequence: TGTGCCAGCAGCCTAACAGGGGGCTGGTATGGCTACACCTTC.

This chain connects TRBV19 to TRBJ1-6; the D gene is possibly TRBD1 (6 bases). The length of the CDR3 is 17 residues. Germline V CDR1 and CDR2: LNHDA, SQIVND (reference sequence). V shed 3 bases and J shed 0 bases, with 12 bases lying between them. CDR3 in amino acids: CASSIGQPGSYNSPLHF. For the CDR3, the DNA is TGTGCCAGTAGTATTGGACAGCCTGGCTCCTATAATTCACCCCTCCACTTT.

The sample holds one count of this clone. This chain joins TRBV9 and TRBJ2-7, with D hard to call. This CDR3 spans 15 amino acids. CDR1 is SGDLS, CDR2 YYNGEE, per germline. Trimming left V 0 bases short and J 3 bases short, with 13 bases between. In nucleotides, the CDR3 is TGTGCCAGCAGCGTAGATGCCGGCTACAGCTACGAGCAGTACTTC. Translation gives CASSVDAGYSYEQYF.

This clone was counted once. This chain's CDR3 is CASSQRGQAPETQYF. The CDR3 region has the DNA TGCGCCAGCAGCCAGCGAGGACAGGCTCCAGAGACCCAGTACTTC. This chain links TRBV4-3 with TRBJ2-5, with TRBD1 matching over 7 bases. V lost 3 bases and J lost 4; bases outside the gene matches: 8. The CDR3 loop spans 15 amino acids. Germline lookup yields CDR1 LGHNA and CDR2 YSLEER.

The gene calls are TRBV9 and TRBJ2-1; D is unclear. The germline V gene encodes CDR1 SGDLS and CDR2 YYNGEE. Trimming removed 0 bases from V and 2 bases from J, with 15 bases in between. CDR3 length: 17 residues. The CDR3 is CASSVGPTAGAYNEQFF. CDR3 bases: TGTGCCAGCAGCGTAGGGCCCACGGCAGGCGCCTACAATGAGCAGTTCTTC.

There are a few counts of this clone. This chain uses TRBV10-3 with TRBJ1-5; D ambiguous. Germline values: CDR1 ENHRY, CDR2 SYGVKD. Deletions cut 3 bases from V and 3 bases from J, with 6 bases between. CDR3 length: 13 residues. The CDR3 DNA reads TGTGCCATCAGTGATCAGGACAATCAGCCCCAGCATTTT. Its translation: CAISDQDNQPQHF.

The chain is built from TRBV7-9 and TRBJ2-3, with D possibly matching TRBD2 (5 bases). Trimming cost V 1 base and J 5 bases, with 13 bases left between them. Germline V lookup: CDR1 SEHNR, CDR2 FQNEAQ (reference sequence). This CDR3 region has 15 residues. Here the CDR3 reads CASSLDLPAGDTQYF. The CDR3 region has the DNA TGTGCCAGCAGCTTAGACCTTCCCGCGGGAGATACGCAGTATTTT.

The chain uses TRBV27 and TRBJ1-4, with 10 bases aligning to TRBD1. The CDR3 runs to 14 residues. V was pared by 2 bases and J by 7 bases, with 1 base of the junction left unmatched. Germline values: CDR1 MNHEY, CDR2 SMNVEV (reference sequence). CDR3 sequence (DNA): TGTGCCAGCAGTTTAAGGACAGGGGGTGAAAAACTGTTTTTT. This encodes CASSLRTGGEKLFF.

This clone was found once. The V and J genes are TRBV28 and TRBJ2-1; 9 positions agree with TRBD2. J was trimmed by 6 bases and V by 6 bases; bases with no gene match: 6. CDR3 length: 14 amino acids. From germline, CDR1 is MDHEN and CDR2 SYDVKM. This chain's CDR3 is CASRLPGLANEQFF. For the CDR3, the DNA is TGTGCCAGCAGACTACCGGGACTAGCCAATGAGCAGTTCTTC. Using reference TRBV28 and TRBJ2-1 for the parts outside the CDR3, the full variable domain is DVKVTQSSRYLVKRTGEKVFLECVQDMDHENMFWYRQDPGLGLRLIYFSYDVKMKEKGDIPEGYSVSREKKERFSLILESASTNQTSMYLCASRLPGLANEQFFGPGTRLTVL.

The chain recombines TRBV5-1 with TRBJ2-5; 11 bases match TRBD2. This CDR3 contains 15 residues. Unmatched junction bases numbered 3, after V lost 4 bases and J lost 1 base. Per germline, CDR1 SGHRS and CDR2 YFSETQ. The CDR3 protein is CASSPLAGGQETQYF. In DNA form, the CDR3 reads TGCGCCAGCAGCCCCCTAGCGGGGGGCCAAGAGACCCAGTACTTC.

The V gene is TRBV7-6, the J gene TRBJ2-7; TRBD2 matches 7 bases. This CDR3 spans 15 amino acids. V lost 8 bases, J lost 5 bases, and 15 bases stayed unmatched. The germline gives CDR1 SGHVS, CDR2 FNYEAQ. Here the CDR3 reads CASGGGSRDQNEQYF. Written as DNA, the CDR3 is TGTGCCAGCGGGGGGGGGAGCCGGGACCAGAACGAGCAGTACTTC. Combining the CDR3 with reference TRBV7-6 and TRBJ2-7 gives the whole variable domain GAGVSQSPRYKVTKRGQDVALRCDPISGHVSLYWYRQALGQGPEFLTYFNYEAQQDKSGLPNDRFSAERPEGSISTLTIQRTEQRDSAMYRCASGGGSRDQNEQYFGPGTRLTVT.

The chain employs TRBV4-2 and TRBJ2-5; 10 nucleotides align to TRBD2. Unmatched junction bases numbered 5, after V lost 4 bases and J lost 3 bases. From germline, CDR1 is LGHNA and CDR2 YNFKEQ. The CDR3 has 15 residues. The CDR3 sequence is CASSPSGSEEETQYF. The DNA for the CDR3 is TGTGCCAGCAGCCCTAGCGGGAGTGAGGAAGAGACCCAGTACTTC.

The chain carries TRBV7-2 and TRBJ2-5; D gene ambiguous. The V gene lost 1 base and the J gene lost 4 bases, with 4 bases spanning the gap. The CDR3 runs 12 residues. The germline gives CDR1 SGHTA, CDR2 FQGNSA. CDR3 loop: CASSLDRETQYF. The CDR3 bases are TGTGCCAGCAGCTTAGATAGAGAGACCCAGTACTTC.